This T cell receptor beta chain was identified during a study of blood T cells in healthy people across ages. Across the whole study: Capture by template switching was about one barcoded beta molecule per two T cells. Study results and caveats: The CMV status of each donor remained undetermined, and this could have confounded shifts in expanded clonotypes.

Primed by a sample-barcoded 5' primer and a J-beta primer mix, a second PCR proceeded for about 7 to 11 cycles. One entry per CDR3 protein, called by TCRdb with MiXCR from the 5' RACE reads. The profile shows approximately 850,000 distinct CDR3 sequences, roughly 44% of them singletons. Germline CDR1 reads SQVTM; CDR2 reads ANQGSEA. The CDR3 spans 13 residues. Germline trimming cut 6 bases from V and 7 bases from J; bases unmatched to any gene: 7. A remark on this clonotype: Antigen: not known.

Healthy Russian Caucasian donors spanned ages about 6 to 90 years. Per sample, at least 6 micrograms of total RNA were extracted. The chain couples TRBV29-1 to TRBJ1-4; the match to TRBD1 covers 8 bases. Sequenced input: blood. This sequence originates from a man between 60 and 75 years old in good health. CDR3 loop: CSVAGQGGEKLFF. Here the CDR3 DNA reads TGCAGCGTCGCAGGACAGGGCGGTGAAAAACTGTTTTTT.